A selection of T cell receptor beta chains follows, all from one sample in a study of radiation and T cells in renal cell carcinoma. TCRdb's table, derived via immunoSEQ multiplex PCR, lists solely in-frame clones and lacks some. The table records 120,000 to 150,000 clones, around 88% of them present only once. The sequenced sample was blood, obtained from a patient whose treatment included radiotherapy and nephrectomy. The receptors come from a woman in her forties or fifties with renal cell carcinoma. The CDR3 runs from the conserved cysteine through the conserved F or W. Each record gives: D gene, clone size, V gene, J gene, CDR3 protein, CDR3 DNA. D genes are given only for firm matches. Where a row states a size, it is once, few, many or the class of an expanded clone; other rows omit it.

NA,NA,TRBV18,TRBJ1-5,CASRQGINQPQHF,TGTGCGTCAAGGCAGGGGATCAATCAGCCCCAGCATTTT
NA,NA,TRBV6-1,TRBJ1-3,CASSEGYYSGNTIYF,TGTGCCAGCAGTGAAGGGTACTACTCTGGAAACACCATATATTTT
NA,NA,TRBV6-6,TRBJ1-1,CASTSLRFTEAFF,TGTGCCAGCACCTCTCTCCGGTTCACTGAAGCTTTCTTT
NA,once,TRBV7-2,TRBJ2-7,CASSPGRVLSYEQYF,TGTGCCAGCAGCCCCGGACGGGTTTTGTCCTACGAGCAGTACTTC
TRBD1,NA,TRBV9,TRBJ2-3,CASSVGTASTGTDTQYF,TGTGCCAGCAGCGTGGGGACAGCCTCTACCGGGACAGATACGCAGTATTTT
NA,NA,TRBV7-8,TRBJ1-2,CASSMTGTEGYTF,TGTGCCAGCAGCATGACAGGAACGGAGGGCTACACCTTC
TRBD1,NA,TRBV5-1,TRBJ2-5,CASSFPQRTGAQETQYF,TGCGCCAGCAGCTTTCCTCAACGGACAGGGGCCCAAGAGACCCAGTACTTC
NA,NA,TRBV9,TRBJ2-1,CASSVAPADEQFF,TGTGCCAGCAGCGTAGCGCCCGCTGATGAGCAGTTCTTC
NA,NA,TRBV6-5,TRBJ1-4,CASSYSGARGEKLFF,TGTGCCAGCAGTTACTCGGGGGCGCGGGGAGAAAAACTGTTTTTT
NA,NA,TRBV15,TRBJ1-1,CATSRDAGYTEAFF,TGTGCCACCAGCAGAGATGCGGGGTACACTGAAGCTTTCTTT
TRBD1,NA,TRBV5-4,TRBJ2-7,CASSGETGGFYEQYF,TGTGCCAGCAGCGGGGAGACAGGGGGCTTTTACGAGCAGTACTTC
NA,NA,TRBV9,TRBJ2-7,CASSVGAGLYEQYF,TGTGCCAGCAGCGTAGGGGCAGGACTCTACGAGCAGTACTTC
TRBD2,NA,TRBV9,TRBJ2-5,CASSVGGSGSGETQYF,TGTGCCAGCAGCGTAGGTGGTAGCGGGAGCGGGGAGACCCAGTACTTC
NA,NA,TRBV28,TRBJ1-5,CASSLGGGSDNQPQHF,TGTGCCAGCAGCTTAGGTGGGGGCTCCGACAATCAGCCCCAGCATTTT
TRBD1,NA,TRBV27,TRBJ1-1,CASIGQGYTEAFF,TGTGCCAGCATCGGACAGGGGTACACTGAAGCTTTCTTT
TRBD1,NA,TRBV6-6,TRBJ1-1,CASRLQGGYTEAFF,TGTGCCAGCAGATTACAGGGGGGGTACACTGAAGCTTTCTTT
NA,NA,TRBV4-3,TRBJ2-7,CASSQENGEQYF,TGCGCCAGCAGCCAGGAGAATGGGGAGCAGTACTTC
NA,NA,TRBV6-6,TRBJ2-7,CASSRTGAQGDF,TGTGCCAGCAGTAGAACGGGAGCCCAAGGTGACTTC
NA,NA,TRBV6-6,TRBJ1-5,CASSTGWGQPQHF,TGTGCCAGCAGTACGGGTTGGGGCCAGCCCCAGCATTTT
TRBD2,NA,TRBV5-4,TRBJ2-5,CAASGGSRETQYF,TGTGCCGCGAGCGGGGGGAGCCGGGAGACCCAGTACTTC
TRBD2,once,TRBV15,TRBJ2-2,CATSKGLAGSNGPGELFF,TGTGCCACCAGCAAAGGACTAGCGGGCTCCAATGGCCCCGGGGAGCTGTTTTTT
NA,NA,TRBV7-2,TRBJ1-3,CASAERAGNTIYF,TGTGCCAGCGCCGAGAGGGCTGGAAACACCATATATTTT
NA,many,TRBV30,TRBJ2-2,CAWSRMAMTGELFF,TGTGCCTGGAGTCGTATGGCCATGACAGGGGAGCTGTTTTTT
NA,NA,TRBV5-1,TRBJ2-5,CASSRVSVPQETQYF,TGCGCCAGCAGCCGAGTTTCCGTCCCGCAAGAGACCCAGTACTTC
NA,NA,TRBV6-1,TRBJ1-2,CASSDGQNYGYTF,TGTGCCAGCAGTGATGGCCAGAACTATGGCTACACCTTC
NA,few,TRBV12-5,TRBJ2-3,CASGSGTDTQYF,TGTGCTAGTGGTTCGGGCACAGATACGCAGTATTTT
TRBD1,NA,TRBV7-2,TRBJ1-5,CASSRQGGSNQPQHF,TGTGCCAGCAGCCGACAGGGGGGAAGCAATCAGCCCCAGCATTTT
NA,NA,TRBV2,TRBJ2-5,CASGVETQYF,TGTGCCAGCGGGGTGGAGACCCAGTACTTC
TRBD2,NA,TRBV27,TRBJ2-1,CASSSQIAGSYNEQFF,TGTGCCAGCAGTTCACAAATAGCGGGGAGTTACAATGAGCAGTTCTTC
NA,NA,TRBV7-9,TRBJ2-1,CASSRTAIVNEQFF,TGTGCCAGCAGCAGGACGGCTATCGTCAATGAGCAGTTCTTC
NA,NA,TRBV4-3,TRBJ1-2,CASSQDPGGPRRYTF,TGCGCCAGCAGCCAAGATCCCGGGGGCCCCCGGCGCTACACCTTC
NA,few,TRBV6-5,TRBJ1-1,CASSLGAGTEAFF,TGTGCCAGCAGTTTAGGGGCGGGCACTGAAGCTTTCTTT
TRBD2,once,TRBV10-1,TRBJ2-5,CASSPTSGGTETQYF,TGCGCCAGCTCTCCGACTAGCGGGGGGACGGAGACCCAGTACTTC